This T cell receptor beta chain stems from a study of blood T cell repertoires in COVID-19. In the original analysis: Quantification of nucleated cells was approximated via reference gene primer amplification. This table comes from immunoSEQ multiplex PCR, and its TCRdb copy is limited to in-frame clones, with some not included. V and J calls and clone size are those listed in that table; D and trimming were worked out from the DNA. This table holds roughly 150,000 clones, 79% found once. Patients at the Seattle site were enrolled during active infection and followed longitudinally. Losses at the gene ends were 7 bases for V and 5 bases for J; bases not matched to a gene: 10. CDR1 and CDR2 (germline): MNHEY, SVGEGT. This CDR3 has 14 amino acids. In this sample, this clone turned up a few times.

The origin of this receptor is an older woman with COVID-19, enrolled during active disease. The sample was peripheral blood. V is TRBV6-2 or TRBV6-3 and J is TRBJ1-2, with 7 bases fitting TRBD1. The DNA of the CDR3 is TGTGCCAGCATCCCCCGGGACAGCTGGTATGGCTACACCTTC. Amino acid sequence: CASIPRDSWYGYTF.